A single TCR beta chain is shown here with its context. Antigen specificity is unknown. These data come from a study of cytomegalovirus exposure and HLA in healthy donors. Study results and limitations: Accurate prediction of HLA-A and HLA-B alleles (for most subjects) was reportedly achieved from TCR beta sequences. Beyond CMV serostatus, there was no information to go on about immune exposure. TRBV6-2, TRBV6-3 and some other V segments were excluded as indistinguishable.

Vbeta (60) and Jbeta (13) primers were used in the PCR. Generated by immunoSEQ multiplex PCR, the TCRdb table keeps only in-frame clones and is missing some. Of approximately 140,000 clones in the sample, around 74% were seen once. The CDR3 covers 14 residues. V lost 6 bases and J lost 0, with 12 bases in between. The V gene's germline CDR1 is KGHSH and CDR2 LQKENI. The rearrangement uses TRBV18 and TRBJ2-7; D is unclear. The receptor was isolated from a man between 45 and 60 years old in good health and CMV-seropositive. The material sequenced was PBMCs. The CDR3 DNA sequence: TGTGCCAGCTCCCGCGTTGAGAACTCCTACGAGCAGTACTTC. This encodes CASSRVENSYEQYF.